This TCR beta chain was recorded in a study of blood T cell repertoires in COVID-19. Measured with immunoSEQ multiplex PCR; TCRdb has only the in-frame clones, and not every one. The table shows approximately 200,000 clones, with approximately 82% occurring only once. V dropped 3 bases and J dropped 4; count of bases not matched to a gene: 8. CDR3 length: 18 amino acids. Germline V gene sequence: CDR1 KGHSH, CDR2 LQKENI. The chain uses TRBV18 and TRBJ2-2; 13 nucleotides line up with TRBD2. The sequence was collected from a human donor with acute or convalescent COVID-19. The donor label of this sample is uncertain. Sequencing was carried out using peripheral blood. The CDR3 region is CASSPLGLAGAVTGELFF. The CDR3 nucleotides read TGTGCCAGCTCACCTCTCGGACTAGCGGGAGCGGTCACCGGGGAGCTGTTTTTT.